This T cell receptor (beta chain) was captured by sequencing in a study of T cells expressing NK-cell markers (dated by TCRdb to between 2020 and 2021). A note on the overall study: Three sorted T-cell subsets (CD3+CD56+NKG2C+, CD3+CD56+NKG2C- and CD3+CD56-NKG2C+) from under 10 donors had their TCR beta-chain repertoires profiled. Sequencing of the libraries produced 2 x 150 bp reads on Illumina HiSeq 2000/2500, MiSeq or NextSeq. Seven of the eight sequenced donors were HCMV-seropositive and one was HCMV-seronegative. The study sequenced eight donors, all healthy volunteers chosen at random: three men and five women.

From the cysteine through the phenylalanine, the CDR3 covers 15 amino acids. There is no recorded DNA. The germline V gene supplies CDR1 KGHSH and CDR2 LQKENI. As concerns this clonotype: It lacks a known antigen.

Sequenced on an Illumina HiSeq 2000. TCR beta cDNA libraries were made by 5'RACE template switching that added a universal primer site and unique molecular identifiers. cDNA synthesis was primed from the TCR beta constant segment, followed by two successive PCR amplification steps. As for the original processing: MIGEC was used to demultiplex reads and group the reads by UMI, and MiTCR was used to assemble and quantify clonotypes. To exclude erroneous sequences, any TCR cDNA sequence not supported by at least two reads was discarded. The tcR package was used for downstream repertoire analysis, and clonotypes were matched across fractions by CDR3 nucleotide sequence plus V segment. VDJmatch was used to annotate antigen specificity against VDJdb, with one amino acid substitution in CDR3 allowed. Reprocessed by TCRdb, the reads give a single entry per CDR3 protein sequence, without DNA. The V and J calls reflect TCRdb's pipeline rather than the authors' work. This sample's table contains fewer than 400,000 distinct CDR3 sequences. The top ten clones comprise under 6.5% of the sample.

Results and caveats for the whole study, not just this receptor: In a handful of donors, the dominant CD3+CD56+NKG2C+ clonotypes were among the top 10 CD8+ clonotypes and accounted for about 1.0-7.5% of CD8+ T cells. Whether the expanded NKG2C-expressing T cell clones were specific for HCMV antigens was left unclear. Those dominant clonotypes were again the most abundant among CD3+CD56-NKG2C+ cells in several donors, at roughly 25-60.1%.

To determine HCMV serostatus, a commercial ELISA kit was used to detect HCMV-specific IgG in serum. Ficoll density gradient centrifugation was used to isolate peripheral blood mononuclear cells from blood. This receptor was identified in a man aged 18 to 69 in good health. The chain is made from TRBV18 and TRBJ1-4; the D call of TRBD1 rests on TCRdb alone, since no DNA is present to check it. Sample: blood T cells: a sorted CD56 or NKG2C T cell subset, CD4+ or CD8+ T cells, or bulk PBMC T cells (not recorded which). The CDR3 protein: CASSPSQGGTEKLFF.